One and the same sample provided the 18 T cell receptor beta chains below, sequenced in a study of cytomegalovirus exposure and HLA in healthy donors. Vbeta (60) and Jbeta (13) primers were used in the PCR. The data were produced by immunoSEQ multiplex PCR, yet TCRdb's version contains in-frame clones alone and is incomplete. The sample has around 160,000 clones, over 65% seen once; the top ten hold about 13%. Sequenced input: PBMCs. All receptors come from a middle-aged man in good health and CMV-seropositive.

This chain joins TRBV7-2 and TRBJ2-7, with 7 bases lining up with TRBD1. There are 13 residues in the CDR3. V lost 7 bases, J lost 6 bases, and 9 bases stayed unmatched. The germline V gene has CDR1 SGHTA and CDR2 FQGNSA. The CDR3 bases are TGTGCCAGCAAAAGGACAGGAGGAGGCGAGCAGTACTTC. Translated: CASKRTGGGEQYF.

The V call is TRBV5-6, the J call TRBJ2-7; 8 nucleotides line up with TRBD2. The CDR3 loop spans 15 amino acids. J was trimmed by 2 bases and V by 0 bases; bases with no gene match: 4. Germline lookup yields CDR1 SGHDT and CDR2 YYEEEE. The DNA for the CDR3 is TGTGCCAGCAGCTTGGTTTCGGGAGGGCCCTACGAGCAGTACTTC. It specifies CASSLVSGGPYEQYF.

The chain links TRBV10-3 to TRBJ2-7, with D tentatively TRBD1 (6 bases). The ends were cut back, 10 bases at V and 3 bases at J, with 19 bases in the middle. In germline, CDR1 is ENHRY, CDR2 SYGVKD. The CDR3 covers 14 residues. CDR3 loop: CASSDSKEGYEQYF. For the CDR3, the DNA is TGTGCCAGCTCGGACAGTAAGGAAGGCTACGAGCAGTACTTC.

This clone was counted once. V is TRBV6-5 and J is TRBJ1-2; D not resolved. CDR3 length: 15 residues. V lost 4 bases to trimming and J lost 7 bases, with 19 bases between them. Germline values: CDR1 MNHEY, CDR2 SVGAGI. CDR3 nucleotide sequence: TGTGCCAGCAGTTCACATTGGCCCCGGGGAATTGGCTACACCTTC. Amino acid sequence: CASSSHWPRGIGYTF.

The genes are TRBV4-1 and TRBJ2-1; TRBD1 agrees at 10 bases. CDR3 length: 16 residues. The germline CDR1 and CDR2 sequences are MGHRA and YSYEKL. Unmatched junction bases numbered 8, after V lost 5 bases and J lost 4 bases. The CDR3 loop is CASSFTGTGEYNEQFF. The CDR3 bases are TGCGCCAGCAGCTTTACCGGGACAGGGGAATACAATGAGCAGTTCTTC.

This chain uses TRBV11-2 with TRBJ2-7, with D perhaps TRBD2 (7 bases). CDR3 length equals 15 residues. Trimming cost V 2 bases and J 4 bases, with 15 bases left between them. Looked up from germline, CDR1 is SGHAT and CDR2 is FQNNGV. Here the CDR3 reads CASSLNRGGLYEQYF. The CDR3 nucleotides read TGTGCCAGCAGCTTAAATAGGGGGGGGCTTTACGAGCAGTACTTC.

The gene calls are TRBV4-2 and TRBJ2-1, with TRBD2 matching 7 bases. This CDR3 region has 15 residues. J was trimmed by 5 bases and V by 3 bases; bases with no gene match: 7. The V gene's germline CDR1 is LGHNA and CDR2 YNFKEQ. The CDR3 DNA follows: TGTGCCAGCAGCCACCAAGGGACTACCAACAATGAGCAGTTCTTC. Amino acids: CASSHQGTTNNEQFF.

This chain uses TRBV30 with TRBJ1-1; TRBD1 matches 7 bases. The CDR3 spans 13 residues. The germline gives CDR1 GTSNPN, CDR2 SVGIG (reference sequence). The ends lost 3 bases at V and 4 bases at J; junction bases unmatched: 5. CDR3 nucleotide sequence: TGTGCCTGGAGCGGACAGGCACTCACTGAAGCTTTCTTT. As protein: CAWSGQALTEAFF.

This clone was detected a few times. This chain joins TRBV28 and TRBJ1-1; D not certain. The ends were cut back, 5 bases at V and 7 bases at J, with 17 bases in the middle. The CDR3 length is 14 residues. Germline lookup yields CDR1 MDHEN and CDR2 SYDVKM. This CDR3 is CASSLRTNSVEAFF. In nucleotides, the CDR3 is TGTGCCAGCAGTCTTCGAACCAATTCAGTTGAAGCTTTCTTT.

V usage is TRBV5-4 and J usage is TRBJ2-1; 7 positions agree with TRBD2. The CDR3 is made up of 16 amino acids. The J segment lost 6 bases and the V segment lost 5 bases, leaving 14 bases of the junction unmatched. Germline assignment: CDR1 SGHNT and CDR2 YYREEE (reference sequence). As DNA, the CDR3 is TGTGCCAGCAGATTAGGGCTAGCGGAGACCCCCAATGAGCAGTTCTTC. Translating gives CASRLGLAETPNEQFF. The variable domain in full, with the rest retrieved from reference TRBV5-4 and TRBJ2-1, is ETGVTQSPTHLIKTRGQQVTLRCSSQSGHNTVSWYQQALGQGPQFIFQYYREEENGRGNFPPRFSGLQFPNYSSELNVNALELDDSALYLCASRLGLAETPNEQFFGPGTRLTVL.

This chain links TRBV28 with TRBJ2-3; TRBD2 matches at 11 bases. The ends lost 1 base at V and 0 bases at J; junction bases unmatched: 0. The CDR3 sequence is 16 residues long. Looked up from germline, CDR1 is MDHEN and CDR2 is SYDVKM. This chain's CDR3 is CASSLLAGGSTDTQYF. The CDR3 nucleotides are TGTGCCAGCAGTTTATTAGCGGGAGGGAGCACAGATACGCAGTATTTT.

The chain couples TRBV5-8 to TRBJ2-7; D call uncertain. Germline loops: CDR1 SGHTS, CDR2 YDEGEE. The CDR3 has 13 residues. Trimming cost V 1 base and J 2 bases, with 7 bases left between them. In nucleotides, the CDR3 is TGTGCCAGCAGCTTGCGAGGCACCTACGAGCAGTACTTC. This gives the protein CASSLRGTYEQYF.

In its sample, this clone was seen a few times. The rearrangement joins TRBV30 to TRBJ2-2; 12 bases align to TRBD1. V shed 3 bases, J shed 8 bases, and the junction held 7 bases outside the gene matches. The CDR3 sequence is 15 residues long. In germline, CDR1 is GTSNPN, CDR2 SVGIG (reference sequence). The CDR3 region is CAWRGDRGRRGELFF. The CDR3 DNA sequence: TGTGCCTGGAGAGGGGACAGGGGGCGCAGGGGGGAGCTGTTTTTT.

In its sample, this clone was seen once. V gene TRBV7-3 combines with J gene TRBJ2-5; 7 nucleotides match TRBD1. The CDR3 sequence is 13 residues long. Germline V gives CDR1 SGHTA, CDR2 FQGTGA. The V segment lost 1 base and the J segment 5 bases; nucleotides outside the gene matches: 1. CDR3 DNA sequence: TGTGCCAGCAGCTTAAAGACAGGGGAGACCCAGTACTTC. It codes for CASSLKTGETQYF.

V usage is TRBV7-6 and J usage is TRBJ2-2, with 8 bases identical to TRBD1. CDR3 length: 16 amino acids. Looked up from germline, CDR1 is SGHVS and CDR2 is FNYEAQ. The V gene end was trimmed by 3 bases and the J gene end by 4 bases; junction bases not matched to a gene: 7. The CDR3 loop reads CASSLGARGLTGELFF. The CDR3 coding sequence is TGTGCCAGCAGCTTGGGGGCCAGGGGGCTCACCGGGGAGCTGTTTTTT.

V is TRBV19 and J is TRBJ2-2, with TRBD2 matching over 13 bases. This CDR3 is built from 19 residues. V was pared by 3 bases and J by 2 bases, with 9 bases of the junction left unmatched. Germline CDR1 is LNHDA and CDR2 is SQIVND (reference sequence). The CDR3 loop is CASSMGIGLAGVNTGELFF. CDR3 bases: TGTGCCAGTAGTATGGGTATAGGACTAGCGGGAGTAAACACCGGGGAGCTGTTTTTT.

This rearrangement joins TRBV28 to TRBJ2-7; TRBD1 agrees at 10 bases. The CDR3 has 16 amino acids. V trimming: 7 bases; J trimming: 3 bases; junction bases outside the gene matches: 12. The germline V gene encodes CDR1 MDHEN and CDR2 SYDVKM. This chain's CDR3 is CASKGGGQGSFYEQYF. CDR3 coding DNA: TGTGCCAGCAAAGGGGGGGGACAGGGGTCCTTCTACGAGCAGTACTTC.

This clone came up a few times. The V gene is TRBV9, the J gene TRBJ2-2, with D perhaps matching TRBD1 (6 bases). CDR1 and CDR2 (germline): SGDLS, YYNGEE. The CDR3 contains 15 residues. V was shortened by 0 bases and J by 8 bases, with 14 bases between the two germline ends. For the CDR3, the DNA is TGTGCCAGCAGCGTAGCTGGACAGCCAAGTGGGGAGCTGTTTTTT. Translating it yields CASSVAGQPSGELFF.